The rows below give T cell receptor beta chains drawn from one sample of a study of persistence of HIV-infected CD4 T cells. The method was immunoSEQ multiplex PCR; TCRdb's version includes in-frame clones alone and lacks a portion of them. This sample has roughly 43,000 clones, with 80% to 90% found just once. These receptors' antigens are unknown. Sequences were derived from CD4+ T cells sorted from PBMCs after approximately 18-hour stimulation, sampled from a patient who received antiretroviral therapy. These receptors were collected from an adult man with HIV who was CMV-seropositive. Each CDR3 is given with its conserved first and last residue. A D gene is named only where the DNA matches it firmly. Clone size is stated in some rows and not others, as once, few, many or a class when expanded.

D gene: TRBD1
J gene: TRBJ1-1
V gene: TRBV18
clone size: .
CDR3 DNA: TGTGCCAGCTCCCTATCTAGGACAGGGAACGGTGAAGCTTTCTTT
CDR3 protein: CASSLSRTGNGEAFF

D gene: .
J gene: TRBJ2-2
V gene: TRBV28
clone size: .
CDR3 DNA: TGTGCCAGCGGGGGGCAGGGGGAGCTGTTTTTT
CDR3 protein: CASGGQGELFF

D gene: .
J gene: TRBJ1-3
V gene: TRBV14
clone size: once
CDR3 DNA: TGTGCCAGCAGCCAAGGATACAGGGCCTCTGGAAACACCATATATTTT
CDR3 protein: CASSQGYRASGNTIYF

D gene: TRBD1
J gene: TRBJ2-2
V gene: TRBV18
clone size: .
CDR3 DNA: TGTGCCAGCTCACCGTCTGGAGACAGGGTCATATCGAACACCGGGGAGCTGTTTTTT
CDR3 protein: CASSPSGDRVISNTGELFF

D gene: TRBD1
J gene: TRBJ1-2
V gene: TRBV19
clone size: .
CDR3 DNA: TGTGCCACATCTCAACGACAGGGCGTTTATGGCTACACCTTC
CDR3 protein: CATSQRQGVYGYTF

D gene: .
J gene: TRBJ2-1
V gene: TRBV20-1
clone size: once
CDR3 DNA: TGCAGTGCGGGGACACCGCGGGAGCAGTTCTTC
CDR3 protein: CSAGTPREQFF

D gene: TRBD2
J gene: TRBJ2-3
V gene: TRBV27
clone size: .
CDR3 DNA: TGTGCCAGCACCTTTATAGCGGGGGGGCAAGGCACAGATACGCAGTATTTT
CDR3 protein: CASTFIAGGQGTDTQYF

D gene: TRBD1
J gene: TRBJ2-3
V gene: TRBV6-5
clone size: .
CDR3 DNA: TGTGCCAGCTCCCCCGGGTCCAGGGGGACAGATACGCAGTATTTT
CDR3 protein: CASSPGSRGTDTQYF

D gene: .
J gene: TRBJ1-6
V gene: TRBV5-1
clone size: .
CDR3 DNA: TGCGCCACCTCCCGAGGGGATTATAATTCACCCCTCCACTTT
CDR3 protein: CATSRGDYNSPLHF

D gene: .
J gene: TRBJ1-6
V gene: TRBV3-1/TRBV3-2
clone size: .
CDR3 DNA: TGTGCCAGCAGCCAATTGGGGGCACCCCTCCACTTT
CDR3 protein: CASSQLGAPLHF

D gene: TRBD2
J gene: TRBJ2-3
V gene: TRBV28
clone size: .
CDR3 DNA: TGTGCCAGCAGTTCCCCCGCGGGGGGCACAGATACGCAGTATTTT
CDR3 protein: CASSSPAGGTDTQYF

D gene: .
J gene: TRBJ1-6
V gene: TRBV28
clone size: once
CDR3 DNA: TGTGCCAGCAGTGACCGGCTAAATAATTCACCCCTCCACTTT
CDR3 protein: CASSDRLNNSPLHF

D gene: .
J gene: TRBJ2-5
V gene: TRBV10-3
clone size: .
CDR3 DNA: TGTGCCATCAGTGACGCGATAGCCCAAGAGACCCAGTACTTC
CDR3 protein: CAISDAIAQETQYF

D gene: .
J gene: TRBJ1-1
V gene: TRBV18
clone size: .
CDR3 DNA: TGTGCCAGCTCACCAGGACTAAACACTGAAGCTTTCTTT
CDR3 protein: CASSPGLNTEAFF

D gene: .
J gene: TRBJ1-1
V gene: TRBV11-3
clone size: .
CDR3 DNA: TGTGCCAGCAGCTTAGGACGGAACACTGAAGCTTTCTTT
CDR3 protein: CASSLGRNTEAFF

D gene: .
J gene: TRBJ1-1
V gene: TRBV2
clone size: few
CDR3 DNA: TGTGCCAGCGCGGGGGAGAGGAACACTGAAGCTTTCTTT
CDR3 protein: CASAGERNTEAFF

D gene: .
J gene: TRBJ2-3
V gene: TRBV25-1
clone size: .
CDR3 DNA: TGTGCCAGCAGTGGGCGGCAGGGTTCCACAGATACGCAGTATTTT
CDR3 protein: CASSGRQGSTDTQYF

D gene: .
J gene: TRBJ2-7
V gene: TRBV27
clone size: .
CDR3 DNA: TGTGCCAGCAGTTCCCTAACCTACGAGCAGTACTTC
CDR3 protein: CASSSLTYEQYF

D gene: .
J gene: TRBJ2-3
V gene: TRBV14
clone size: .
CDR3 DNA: TGTGCCAGCAGCCTCGCATCTCTCCACACAGATACGCAGTATTTT
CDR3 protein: CASSLASLHTDTQYF

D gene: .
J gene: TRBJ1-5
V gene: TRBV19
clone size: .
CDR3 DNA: TGTGCCAGTAGTATTCGGGACAGCAATCAGCCCCAGCATTTT
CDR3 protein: CASSIRDSNQPQHF